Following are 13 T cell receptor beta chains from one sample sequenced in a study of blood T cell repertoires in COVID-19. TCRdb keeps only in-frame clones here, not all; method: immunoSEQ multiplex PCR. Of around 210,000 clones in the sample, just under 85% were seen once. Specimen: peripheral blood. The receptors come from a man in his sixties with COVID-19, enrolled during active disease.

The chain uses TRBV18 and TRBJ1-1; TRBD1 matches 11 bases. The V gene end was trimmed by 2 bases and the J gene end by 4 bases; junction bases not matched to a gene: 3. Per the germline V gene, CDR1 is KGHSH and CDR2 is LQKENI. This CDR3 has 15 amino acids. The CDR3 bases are TGTGCCAGCTCACCAAGGACAGGGGGCATCACTGAAGCTTTCTTT. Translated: CASSPRTGGITEAFF. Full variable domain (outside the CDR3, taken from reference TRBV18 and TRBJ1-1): NAGVMQNPRHLVRRRGQEARLRCSPMKGHSHVYWYRQLPEEGLKFMVYLQKENIIDESGMPKERFSAEFPKEGPSILRIQQVVRGDSAAYFCASSPRTGGITEAFFGQGTRLTVV.

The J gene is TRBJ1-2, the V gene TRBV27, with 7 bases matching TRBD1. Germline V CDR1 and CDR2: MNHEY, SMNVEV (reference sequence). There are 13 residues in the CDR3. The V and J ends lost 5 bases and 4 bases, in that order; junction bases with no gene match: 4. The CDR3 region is CASSRTGPYGYTF. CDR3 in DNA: TGTGCCAGCAGTCGGACAGGTCCCTATGGCTACACCTTC.

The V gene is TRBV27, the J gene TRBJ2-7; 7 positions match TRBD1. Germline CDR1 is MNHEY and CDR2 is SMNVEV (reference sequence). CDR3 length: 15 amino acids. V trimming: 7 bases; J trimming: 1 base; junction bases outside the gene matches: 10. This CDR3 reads CASTSTGVGSYEQYF. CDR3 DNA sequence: TGTGCCAGCACTAGCACAGGGGTTGGATCCTACGAGCAGTACTTC.

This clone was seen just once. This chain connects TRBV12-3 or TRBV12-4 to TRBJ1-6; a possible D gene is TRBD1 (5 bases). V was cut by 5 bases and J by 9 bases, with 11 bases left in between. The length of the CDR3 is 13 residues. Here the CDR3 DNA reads TGTGCCAGCAGTCTATCTACAGGTTCACCCCTCCACTTT. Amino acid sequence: CASSLSTGSPLHF.

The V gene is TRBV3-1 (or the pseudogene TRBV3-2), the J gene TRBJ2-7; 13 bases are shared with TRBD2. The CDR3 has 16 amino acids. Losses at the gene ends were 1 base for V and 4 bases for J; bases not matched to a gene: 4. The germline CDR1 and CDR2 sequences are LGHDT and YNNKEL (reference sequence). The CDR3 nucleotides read TGTGCCAGCAGCCAAGGGACTAGCGGGAGTAGGTACGAGCAGTACTTC. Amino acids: CASSQGTSGSRYEQYF.

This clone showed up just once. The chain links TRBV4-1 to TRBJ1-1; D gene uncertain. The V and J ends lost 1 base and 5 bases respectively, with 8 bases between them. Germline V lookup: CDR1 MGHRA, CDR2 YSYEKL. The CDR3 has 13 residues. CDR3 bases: TGCGCCAGCAGCCAAGCTACTTTAACTGAAGCTTTCTTT. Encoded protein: CASSQATLTEAFF.

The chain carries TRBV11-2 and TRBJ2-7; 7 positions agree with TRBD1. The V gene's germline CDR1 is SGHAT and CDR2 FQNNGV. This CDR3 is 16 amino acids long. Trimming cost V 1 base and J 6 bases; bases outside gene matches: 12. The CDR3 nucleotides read TGTGCCAGCAGCTTAGTTACACAGGGGCGCTGGGGCGAGCAGTACTTC. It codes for CASSLVTQGRWGEQYF.

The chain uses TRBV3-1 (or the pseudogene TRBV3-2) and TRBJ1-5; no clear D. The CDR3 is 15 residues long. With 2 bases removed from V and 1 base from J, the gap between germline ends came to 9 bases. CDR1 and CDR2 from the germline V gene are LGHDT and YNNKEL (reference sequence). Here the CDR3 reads CASSQKWQSNQPQHF. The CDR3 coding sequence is TGTGCCAGCAGCCAAAAATGGCAGAGCAATCAGCCCCAGCATTTT.

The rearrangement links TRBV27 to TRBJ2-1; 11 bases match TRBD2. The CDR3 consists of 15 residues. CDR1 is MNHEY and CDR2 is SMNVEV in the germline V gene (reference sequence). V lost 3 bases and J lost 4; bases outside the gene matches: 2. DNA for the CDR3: TGTGCCAGCAGTTTCGGGACTAGCGGTTACAATGAGCAGTTCTTC. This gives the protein CASSFGTSGYNEQFF.

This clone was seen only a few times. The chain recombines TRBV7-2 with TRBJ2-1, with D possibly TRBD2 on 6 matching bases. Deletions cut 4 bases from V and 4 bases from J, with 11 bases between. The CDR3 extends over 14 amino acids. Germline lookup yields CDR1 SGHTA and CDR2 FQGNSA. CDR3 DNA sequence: TGTGCCAGCAGCTCTCCCGGGACTTACAATGAGCAGTTCTTC. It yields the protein CASSSPGTYNEQFF. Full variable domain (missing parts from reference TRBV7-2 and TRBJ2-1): GAGVSQSPSNKVTEKGKDVELRCDPISGHTALYWYRQSLGQGLEFLIYFQGNSAPDKSGLPSDRFSAERTGGSVSTLTIQRTQQEDSAVYLCASSSPGTYNEQFFGPGTRLTVL.

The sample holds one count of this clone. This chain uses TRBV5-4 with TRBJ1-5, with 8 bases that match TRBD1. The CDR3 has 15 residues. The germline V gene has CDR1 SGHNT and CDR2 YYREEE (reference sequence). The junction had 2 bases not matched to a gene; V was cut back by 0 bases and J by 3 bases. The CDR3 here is CASSLGRGLNQPQHF. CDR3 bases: TGTGCCAGCAGCTTGGGCAGGGGGCTCAATCAGCCCCAGCATTTT.

CDR3 in DNA: TGTGCCAGTACCATATCCCCTGGGGCCAGGCAGACCCAGTACTTC. Its protein is CASTISPGARQTQYF. The chain is built from TRBV19 and TRBJ2-5, with a tentative D call TRBD1 (5 bases). The V and J ends lost 7 bases and 6 bases respectively, with 21 bases between them. The CDR3 spans 15 residues. Germline V CDR1 and CDR2: LNHDA, SQIVND (reference sequence). Using reference TRBV19 and TRBJ2-5 for the parts outside the CDR3, the full variable domain is DGGITQSPKYLFRKEGQNVTLSCEQNLNHDAMYWYRQDPGQGLRLIYYSQIVNDFQKGDIAEGYSVSREKKESFPLTVTSAQKNPTAFYLCASTISPGARQTQYFGPGTRLLVL.

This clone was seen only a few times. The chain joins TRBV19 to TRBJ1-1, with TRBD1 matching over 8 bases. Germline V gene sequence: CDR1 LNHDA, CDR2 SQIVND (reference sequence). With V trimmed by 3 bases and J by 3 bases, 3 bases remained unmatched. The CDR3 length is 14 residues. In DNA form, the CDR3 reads TGTGCCAGTAGTATGGCAGGGGGCCACACTGAAGCTTTCTTT. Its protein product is CASSMAGGHTEAFF.